These T cell receptor beta chains were read from a single sample in a study of T cell repertoires and HLA-DP antigens. TCRdb's copy holds only in-frame clones and misses some; the assay was immunoSEQ multiplex PCR. Of about 120,000 clones listed, approximately 92% were seen once; the top ten hold 0.27%. These TCRs' antigens remain unknown. The sequencing sample was made of CD4+ T cells from PBMCs. The receptors were gathered from a woman younger than 30 in good health and CMV-seronegative. CDR3s include the opening cysteine and the closing phenylalanine or tryptophan. The D gene is left open where the match is weak. Clone size, where shown, is once, few, many, or a class for clones that have expanded.

d_gene	abundance	j_gene	v_gene	CDR3nt	CDR3aa
NA	NA	TRBJ1-2	TRBV5-4	TGTGCCAGCAGCTTTTCAGGGCGTGGCTACACCTTC	CASSFSGRGYTF
TRBD1	NA	TRBJ2-7	TRBV4-1	TGCGCCAGCAGCCAAGGGGGTGGACAGGCGAAATTCTACGAGCAGTACTTC	CASSQGGGQAKFYEQYF
NA	NA	TRBJ1-6	TRBV7-8	TGTGCCAGCTCAATACAGGGAGATAATTCACCCCTCCACTTT	CASSIQGDNSPLHF
TRBD1	NA	TRBJ1-2	TRBV7-3	TGTGCCAGCAGCCCCCAAGGACAGGGGGATGGCTACACCTTC	CASSPQGQGDGYTF
TRBD1	NA	TRBJ1-6	TRBV5-1	TGCGCCAGCAGCTCAACGCCGGGACAGGGGAATTCACCCCTCCACTTT	CASSSTPGQGNSPLHF
NA	NA	TRBJ2-1	TRBV18	TGTGCCAGCTCACCCTTAGACAGCACGTACAATGAGCAGTTCTTC	CASSPLDSTYNEQFF
NA	NA	TRBJ2-6	TRBV4-1	TGCGCCAGCAGTCGGGGGCGGGACACTGGGGCCAACGTCCTGACTTTC	CASSRGRDTGANVLTF
NA	NA	TRBJ1-2	TRBV11-2	TGTGCCAGCAGCTCCCCCCCACCGACACGAGGGTTAGGCTACACCTTC	CASSSPPPTRGLGYTF
NA	NA	TRBJ2-5	TRBV20-1	TGCAGTGCGACAGGAGTGGAGACCCAGTACTTC	CSATGVETQYF
NA	NA	TRBJ2-2	TRBV7-8	TGTGCCATCGTAGAAGGGGGTTACACCGGGGAGCTGTTTTTT	CAIVEGGYTGELFF
NA	NA	TRBJ1-6	TRBV28	TGTGCCAGCAGTGCGGGGGGCGAACGTAATTCACCCCTCCACTTT	CASSAGGERNSPLHF
NA	NA	TRBJ2-5	TRBV18	TGTGCCAGCCGCCGGGGCCCCCAAGAGACCCAGTACTTC	CASRRGPQETQYF
TRBD1	NA	TRBJ1-4	TRBV28	TGTGCCAGCAGTCCCGCTGACAGGGTTGGAGAAAAACTGTTTTTT	CASSPADRVGEKLFF
NA	NA	TRBJ2-3	TRBV6-6	TGTGCCAGCAGTTACGTAACCGGCGCAGATACGCAGTATTTT	CASSYVTGADTQYF
NA	NA	TRBJ1-1	TRBV7-9	TGTGCCAGCAGCTTGGGGGTTCGGAACACTGAAGCTTTCTTT	CASSLGVRNTEAFF
NA	once	TRBJ2-3	TRBV5-6	TGTGCCAGCAGCTTGGCCCCTGGGGGCGCAGATACGCAGTATTTT	CASSLAPGGADTQYF
NA	NA	TRBJ2-7	TRBV27	TGTGCCAGCAGTTTTTCGGACAGAACCTACGAGCAGTACTTC	CASSFSDRTYEQYF
NA	NA	TRBJ2-3	TRBV18	TGTGCCAGCTCACCACCGAACTCCCGGGGCACAGATACGCAGTATTTT	CASSPPNSRGTDTQYF
NA	NA	TRBJ2-7	TRBV11-2	TGTGCCAGCAGCTTAGCCTACGAGCAGTACTTC	CASSLAYEQYF
NA	NA	TRBJ2-3	TRBV18	TGTGCCAGCTCACCAGAGGTAGGGAGGGGGCCAGATACGCAGTATTTT	CASSPEVGRGPDTQYF
NA	many	TRBJ2-5	TRBV5-1	TGCGCCAGCAGCTTTAGGGGGGAGACCCAGTACTTC	CASSFRGETQYF
NA	once	TRBJ1-3	TRBV6-1	TGTGCCAGCAGTGAAAATGGCCGACGAAACACCATATATTTT	CASSENGRRNTIYF
TRBD2	NA	TRBJ2-3	TRBV28	TGTGCCAGCACCCCGGGGGGGGCCGTTCCCGATACGCAGTATTTT	CASTPGGAVPDTQYF
NA	NA	TRBJ2-7	TRBV29-1	TGCAGCGTGGCTCTCAGGGCCCCGACCTACGAGCAGTACTTC	CSVALRAPTYEQYF
TRBD1	NA	TRBJ1-2	TRBV10-3	TGTGCCATCAGGAGCGTGACAGGGGCATATGGCTACACCTTC	CAIRSVTGAYGYTF
NA	NA	TRBJ1-1	TRBV5-5	TGTGCCAGCAGCTTGGCCGGGCAGGGGCCGAACACTGAAGCTTTCTTT	CASSLAGQGPNTEAFF
TRBD2	NA	TRBJ2-5	TRBV5-5	TGTGCCAGCAGCTTGAGGACTAGCGGGGGGCAAGAGACCCAGTACTTC	CASSLRTSGGQETQYF
NA	once	TRBJ2-3	TRBV5-4	TGTGCCAGCAGCTTGGCGCTCCTCCGGGCGGGAGATACGCAGTATTTT	CASSLALLRAGDTQYF
NA	NA	TRBJ2-3	TRBV6-6	TGTGCCAGCAGTCCCCCACCACCCTCGGGCACAGATACGCAGTATTTT	CASSPPPPSGTDTQYF
NA	few	TRBJ1-2	TRBV6-1	TGTGCCAGCAGTGAGCAGGGTCGATATGGCTACACCTTC	CASSEQGRYGYTF
TRBD1	NA	TRBJ1-2	TRBV5-1	TGCGCCAGCAGCTCGGGACAGACCCTTAACTATGGCTACACCTTC	CASSSGQTLNYGYTF
NA	NA	TRBJ2-5	TRBV5-1	TGCGCCAGCAGCGCCGCGGGGGCAGAGGAGACCCAGTACTTC	CASSAAGAEETQYF
NA	NA	TRBJ1-6	TRBV28	TGTGCCAGCAGTTTATTTGTGAAGGCCTATGGTAGTTCACCCCTCCACTTT	CASSLFVKAYGSSPLHF
NA	NA	TRBJ1-3	TRBV4-1	TGCGCCAGCAGCCAAGACGGCATCTCTGGAAACACCATATATTTT	CASSQDGISGNTIYF
TRBD1	NA	TRBJ1-2	TRBV19	TGTGCCAGTAGTTCTACCGGGACAGAGTACTATGGCTACACCTTC	CASSSTGTEYYGYTF
NA	NA	TRBJ2-7	TRBV30	TGTGCCTGGAGGGGCCGGGCTCTGAAGTCCTACGAGCAGTACTTC	CAWRGRALKSYEQYF